One and the same sample provided the 19 T cell receptor beta chains below, sequenced in a study of blood T cell repertoires in COVID-19. The data were produced by immunoSEQ multiplex PCR, yet TCRdb's version contains in-frame clones alone and is incomplete. The data hold approximately 240,000 clones, with roughly 84% observed a single time. Material for sequencing was peripheral blood. The receptors come from a woman in her sixties with acute or convalescent COVID-19.

The chain is built from TRBV27 and TRBJ2-3, with D possibly matching TRBD2 (7 bases). The CDR3 extends over 12 amino acids. The V end lost 3 bases, the J end lost 11 bases, and 12 bases lay between the germline ends. Germline V gene lookup returns CDR1 MNHEY and CDR2 SMNVEV (reference sequence). The CDR3 coding sequence is TGTGCCAGCAGTTTGGGGGGGCAGGGGCAGTATTTT. The encoded protein is CASSLGGQGQYF.

V usage is TRBV6-5 and J usage is TRBJ1-1, with TRBD1 as a possible D gene (5 bases). Trimming took 6 bases from V and 4 from J, leaving 12 bases between them. CDR3 length: 13 amino acids. Germline V CDR1 and CDR2: MNHEY, SVGAGI. CDR3 sequence reads: CASRYQRGTEAFF. In nucleotides, the CDR3 is TGTGCCAGCAGGTACCAAAGGGGCACTGAAGCTTTCTTT.

V gene TRBV19 combines with J gene TRBJ1-4; tentatively, D is TRBD1 (5 bases). The length of the CDR3 is 14 residues. Germline loops: CDR1 LNHDA, CDR2 SQIVND (reference sequence). V lost 7 bases and J lost 5, with 14 bases in between. The CDR3 DNA is TGTGCCAGTACCAGGACATTGGGGAATGAAAAACTGTTTTTT. This gives the protein CASTRTLGNEKLFF.

This chain uses TRBV13 with TRBJ2-7; 8 bases agree with TRBD2. Trimming took 3 bases from V and 0 from J; bases not matched to a gene: 7. This CDR3 has 16 residues. Germline V lookup: CDR1 PRHDT, CDR2 FYEKMQ (reference sequence). The CDR3 DNA reads as TGTGCCAGCAGCTTTTCGGGGGGGCGAAGCTCCTACGAGCAGTACTTC. This sequence encodes CASSFSGGRSSYEQYF. The full variable domain, in which reference TRBV13 and TRBJ2-7 provide the parts outside the CDR3, is AAGVIQSPRHLIKEKRETATLKCYPIPRHDTVYWYQQGPGQDPQFLISFYEKMQSDKGSIPDRFSAQQFSDYHSELNMSSLELGDSALYFCASSFSGGRSSYEQYFGPGTRLTVT.

This clone was observed a single time. The V call is TRBV15, the J call TRBJ1-1; TRBD1 aligns across 9 bases. Looked up from germline, CDR1 is LNHNV and CDR2 is YYDKDF (reference sequence). This CDR3 is 15 amino acids long. Trimming at V came to 5 bases and at J to 1 base, leaving 5 bases not matched to a gene. CDR3 residues: CATSAPGQGNTEAFF. The CDR3 DNA sequence: TGTGCCACCAGCGCTCCGGGACAGGGGAACACTGAAGCTTTCTTT. The complete variable domain, with remaining parts taken from reference TRBV15 and TRBJ1-1, reads DAMVIQNPRYQVTQFGKPVTLSCSQTLNHNVMYWYQQKSSQAPKLLFHYYDKDFNNEADTPDNFQSRRPNTSFCFLDIRSPGLGDTAMYLCATSAPGQGNTEAFFGQGTRLTVV.

The V and J genes are TRBV5-1 and TRBJ2-5; the D gene is possibly TRBD1 (6 bases). The CDR3 contains 12 residues. Germline loops: CDR1 SGHRS, CDR2 YFSETQ. With 4 bases removed from V and 5 bases from J, the gap between germline ends came to 9 bases. The CDR3 reads CASSLQGETQYF. CDR3 in DNA: TGCGCCAGCAGCCTACAGGGTGAGACCCAGTACTTC.

The V gene is TRBV6-5, the J gene TRBJ2-5; D is perhaps TRBD1 (6 bases). The CDR3 spans 15 residues. CDR1 and CDR2 (germline): MNHEY, SVGAGI. V lost 2 bases to trimming and J lost 2 bases, with 12 bases between them. CDR3 coding DNA: TGTGCCAGCAGTTACCAAATCGGGACACAAGAGACCCAGTACTTC. It is translated as CASSYQIGTQETQYF.

The chain joins TRBV24-1 to TRBJ2-3; 11 positions match TRBD2. Germline-derived CDR1 and CDR2 are KGHDR and SFDVKD. V lost 1 base to trimming and J lost 1 base; unmatched junction nucleotides: 3. The CDR3 is 17 amino acids. CDR3 nucleotides: TGTGCCACCAGTGATTTATCACTAGCGGGGGGCACAGATACGCAGTATTTT. This encodes CATSDLSLAGGTDTQYF.

J is TRBJ1-2 and V is TRBV5-1, with D possibly matching TRBD1 (6 bases). Germline loops: CDR1 SGHRS, CDR2 YFSETQ. V lost 4 bases and J 6 bases, leaving 19 bases between the germline ends. CDR3 size: 15 residues. The chain's CDR3 is CASSLIQGMSDGYTF. For the CDR3, the DNA is TGCGCCAGCAGCCTAATACAGGGAATGTCGGATGGCTACACCTTC.

This clone appeared a single time. The V and J genes are TRBV4-1 and TRBJ1-2; no definite D call. Trimming took off 2 bases at V and 0 bases at J, with 16 bases between the two ends. CDR1 MGHRA and CDR2 YSYEKL come from the germline V gene. The CDR3 is made up of 17 amino acids. The CDR3 region is CASSQTPREGANYGYTF. The CDR3 coding sequence is TGCGCCAGCAGCCAAACCCCGCGGGAGGGAGCTAACTATGGCTACACCTTC.

In its sample, this clone was seen once. The rearrangement uses TRBV28 and TRBJ2-2; TRBD2 aligns across 9 bases. J was trimmed by 6 bases and V by 2 bases; bases with no gene match: 4. Germline values: CDR1 MDHEN, CDR2 SYDVKM. CDR3 length: 15 amino acids. The CDR3 is CASSLAGGDPGELFF. The DNA of the CDR3 is TGTGCCAGCAGTTTAGCGGGGGGGGACCCCGGGGAGCTGTTTTTT.

This chain links TRBV6-1 with TRBJ2-2; D unresolved. The V gene lost 1 base and the J gene lost 7 bases, with 4 bases spanning the gap. The CDR3 length is 12 residues. CDR1 and CDR2 from the germline V gene are MNHNS and SASEGT. The CDR3 region is CASSEGGGELFF. The CDR3, as DNA: TGTGCCAGCAGTGAAGGAGGCGGGGAGCTGTTTTTT.

The chain joins TRBV7-9 to TRBJ1-2, with 8 bases that match TRBD1. V was clipped by 4 bases and J by 4 bases; unmatched bases: 11. This CDR3 is built from 16 residues. CDR1 SEHNR and CDR2 FQNEAQ come from the germline V gene (reference sequence). The CDR3 reads CASSSTLGQGTYGYTF. The CDR3 DNA reads TGTGCCAGCAGCTCGACCTTAGGACAGGGCACCTATGGCTACACCTTC.

The chain has TRBV6-5 and TRBJ2-6, with D perhaps TRBD1 (5 bases). The V end lost 10 bases, the J end lost 0 bases, and 10 bases lay between the germline ends. CDR1 MNHEY and CDR2 SVGAGI come from the germline V gene. CDR3 length equals 14 residues. The CDR3 loop reads CATYRGSGANVLTF. The DNA for the CDR3 is TGTGCCACCTATAGGGGCTCTGGGGCCAACGTCCTGACTTTC.

The V and J genes are TRBV6-2 or TRBV6-3 and TRBJ2-1; a weak D match, TRBD2 (7 bases). V lost 2 bases and J 5 bases, leaving 13 bases between the germline ends. This CDR3 contains 15 residues. Germline V gene data show CDR1 as MNHEY and CDR2 as SVGEGT. DNA for the CDR3: TGTGCCAGCAGTTACAGTGGCGGGGGCCACAATGAGCAGTTCTTC. Translated: CASSYSGGGHNEQFF.

In this sample, this clone turned up a few times. The V call is TRBV19, the J call TRBJ1-2; the D is unclear. V was trimmed by 5 bases and J by 10 bases, leaving 11 bases between them. This CDR3 has 11 residues. Germline-derived CDR1 and CDR2 are LNHDA and SQIVND (reference sequence). The CDR3 here is CASSSRELYTF. CDR3 nucleotides: TGTGCCAGTAGTTCCCGGGAGCTCTACACCTTC. The full variable domain, in which reference TRBV19 and TRBJ1-2 provide the parts outside the CDR3, is DGGITQSPKYLFRKEGQNVTLSCEQNLNHDAMYWYRQDPGQGLRLIYYSQIVNDFQKGDIAEGYSVSREKKESFPLTVTSAQKNPTAFYLCASSSRELYTFGSGTRLTVV.

This clone has just one count. The rearrangement links TRBV19 to TRBJ1-4; D may be TRBD1 (5 bases). The germline V gene encodes CDR1 LNHDA and CDR2 SQIVND (reference sequence). The germline V and J ends were trimmed by 7 bases and 0 bases, with 9 bases remaining between them. This CDR3 spans 14 amino acids. The CDR3 sequence is CASKETATNEKLFF. The CDR3 DNA reads as TGTGCCAGTAAAGAGACAGCAACTAATGAAAAACTGTTTTTT.

This rearrangement joins TRBV7-9 to TRBJ1-6, with D unclear. The CDR3 covers 12 residues. Germline V gene data show CDR1 as SEHNR and CDR2 as FQNEAQ (reference sequence). V lost 1 base and J 9 bases, leaving 4 bases between the germline ends. The chain's CDR3 is CASSLVGSPLHF. The DNA of the CDR3 is TGTGCCAGCAGCTTAGTCGGTTCACCCCTCCACTTT. Together with reference TRBV7-9 and TRBJ1-6, the CDR3 gives the full variable domain: DTGVSQNPRHKITKRGQNVTFRCDPISEHNRLYWYRQTLGQGPEFLTYFQNEAQLEKSRLLSDRFSAERPKGSFSTLEIQRTEQGDSAMYLCASSLVGSPLHFGNGTRLTVT.

The chain carries TRBV29-1 and TRBJ2-5; the match to TRBD2 covers 11 bases. Germline V gene lookup returns CDR1 SQVTM and CDR2 ANQGSEA. Germline trimming cut 1 base from V and 4 bases from J; bases unmatched to any gene: 11. There are 17 residues in the CDR3. In DNA, the CDR3 is TGCAGCGTTGAAGTTGGTCTAGCGGGGGGCCTTGGAGAGACCCAGTACTTC. Translated: CSVEVGLAGGLGETQYF.